The clone carrying this T cell receptor (beta chain) was observed many times. Its antigen is unknown. Graves' hyperthyroidism qualified as stable when ophthalmopathy did not progress within 18 months. The sample comes from a study of T cells in Graves' hyperthyroidism and ophthalmopathy. Findings and caveats of the study: A 13 V-J model separated ophthalmopathy from stable hyperthyroidism.

The source material, RNA transcripts, was used to amplify TCR beta CDR3 regions. The HTBI primer set drove a first-round RT-PCR of the TCR CDR3. TCRdb re-called the multiplex PCR reads through MiXCR, storing one row per CDR3 protein. Of 300,000 to 450,000 distinct CDR3 sequences detected, around a quarter appear once; the ten largest clones hold around 67%. The germline V gene encodes CDR1 MNHEY and CDR2 SMNVEV (reference sequence). Between the trimmed V and J ends, which lost 2 bases and 0 bases, there was a span of 18 bases. CDR3 length: 18 residues. The chain uses TRBV27 and TRBJ2-3, with D perhaps TRBD1 or TRBD2 (5 bases each). This clonotype was sampled from a middle-aged man with Graves' hyperthyroidism. The specimen was blood. The CDR3 DNA follows: TGTGCCAGCAGTTTACGGGGATCCGGGGCTGTAAGCACAGATACGCAGTATTTT. This codes for CASSLRGSGAVSTDTQYF.